The 10 T cell receptor beta chains below come from one sample, sequenced in a study of regulatory T cells in long-lasting Graves disease. As to time point: persistent/refractory GD, antithyroid drugs over 5 years with positive TRAb. With RNA extracted from PBMCs as input, the TCR library was made. To make TCR beta libraries, researchers used iRepertoire HTBI primers and Arm-PCR of CDR3 regions. TCRdb re-analysed the multiplex PCR reads in MiXCR, keeping a single row per CDR3 protein. This sample has over 650,000 distinct CDR3 sequences, with approximately 29% found just once. The sequenced sample was peripheral blood mononuclear cells (PBMCs), obtained when the disease was refractory, from a patient treated with antithyroid drugs. All receptors derive from a female donor with Graves disease.

The CDR3 loop is CASSQGLTSVYNEQFF. CDR3 nucleotide sequence: TGTGCCAGCAGCCAAGGTCTGACTAGCGTGTACAATGAGCAGTTCTTC. V usage is TRBV3-1 and J usage is TRBJ2-1, with 8 bases lining up with TRBD2. V lost 1 base, J lost 4 bases, and 6 bases stayed unmatched. The CDR3 extends over 16 amino acids. Germline lookup yields CDR1 LGHDT and CDR2 YNNKEL (reference sequence).

The chain carries TRBV3-1 and TRBJ2-7, with D perhaps TRBD2 (5 bases). V was clipped by 1 base and J by 0 bases, with 13 bases between them. CDR1 is LGHDT, CDR2 YNNKEL, per germline (reference sequence). This CDR3 has 16 amino acids. The CDR3 DNA reads TGTGCCAGCAGCCAAGGAGGAAGCGGAAGCTCCTACGAGCAGTACTTC. It translates to CASSQGGSGSSYEQYF.

The table lists this clonotype with a few counts. The chain has TRBV20-1 and TRBJ2-2; the match to TRBD1 covers 10 bases. The CDR3 sequence is 15 residues long. Germline V gene lookup returns CDR1 DFQATT and CDR2 SNEGSKA (reference sequence). The J segment lost 2 bases and the V segment lost 5 bases, leaving 5 bases of the junction unmatched. In DNA form, the CDR3 reads TGCAGTGCTCCAGACAGGGGGCTTAACACCGGGGAGCTGTTTTTT. Residues: CSAPDRGLNTGELFF.

This clonotype was found a few times. V gene TRBV20-1 combines with J gene TRBJ1-2; weak D call: TRBD1 (5 bases). The CDR3 spans 14 residues. CDR1 DFQATT and CDR2 SNEGSKA come from the germline V gene (reference sequence). Between the trimmed V and J ends, which lost 4 bases and 12 bases, there was a span of 24 bases. The CDR3 is CSAKVPPRADLDTF. Written as DNA, the CDR3 is TGCAGTGCTAAAGTACCCCCCAGGGCAGATCTCGACACCTTC.

The table lists this clonotype with a few counts. The chain employs TRBV29-1 and TRBJ1-4, with a tentative D call TRBD1 (6 bases). Per the germline V gene, CDR1 is SQVTM and CDR2 is ANQGSEA. This CDR3 comprises 13 residues. V was trimmed by 6 bases and J by 8 bases, leaving 16 bases between them. The CDR3 sequence: CSVQGSMGEKLFF. The CDR3 DNA reads TGCAGCGTACAGGGTTCTATGGGAGAAAAACTGTTTTTT.

Concerning this clonotype: The CDR3 does not end in the conserved phenylalanine or tryptophan, so this is likely a read error. The limits of the CDR3 on the DNA are not certain, so only TCRdb's listed CDR3 is given. The genes are TRBV2 and TRBJ2-7; TRBD2 is the table's D call and was not checked against the DNA. The CDR3 is 15 residues long, counting both termini. The germline V gene encodes CDR1 SNHLY and CDR2 FYNNEI. CDR3 in amino acids: CASSEGGAGGTRPVL.

This clonotype occurred a few times. A junction boundary mismatches the germline segment, possibly from a read error. The CDR3 DNA follows: TGTGCCAGCAGTGGGTCGCAGGGTAGTAGGTTT. It codes for CASSGSQGSRF. This chain uses TRBV28 with TRBJ1-3; tentative D call: TRBD1 (5 bases). Germline V gene sequence: CDR1 MDHEN, CDR2 SYDVKM. The length of the CDR3 is 11 residues.

The V and J genes are TRBV12-3 or TRBV12-4 and TRBJ2-7; D remains unclear. CDR3 length: 12 amino acids. V lost 6 bases and J lost 5, with 11 bases in between. CDR3 loop: CASSPDGHEQYF. In DNA form, the CDR3 reads TGTGCCAGCAGCCCGGACGGGCACGAGCAGTACTTC.

This clonotype was recorded a few times. The rearrangement joins TRBV15 to TRBJ1-5; the match to TRBD1 covers 7 bases. The CDR3 length is 17 residues. Germline CDR1 reads LNHNV; CDR2 reads YYDKDF (reference sequence). Trimming at V came to 0 bases and at J to 0 bases, leaving 5 bases not matched to a gene. The CDR3 DNA reads TGTGCCACCAGCAGAGATCTGGGACAGTATAGCAATCAGCCCCAGCATTTT. Translation gives CATSRDLGQYSNQPQHF.

This clonotype was seen a few times. The chain joins TRBV5-1 to TRBJ1-1, with unresolved D. The V gene's germline CDR1 is SGHRS and CDR2 YFSETQ. Deletions cut 3 bases from V and 0 bases from J, with 12 bases between. This CDR3 has 15 amino acids. CDR3 in DNA: TGCGCCAGCAGCTCGGTGGGCCTTTTGAACACTGAAGCTTTCTTT. This sequence encodes CASSSVGLLNTEAFF.